Listed below are T cell receptor beta chains from one sample, sequenced in a study of T cell repertoires in cytomegalovirus infection. Via MiXCR, TCRdb re-called the reads, giving one row per CDR3 protein. The sample holds roughly 220,000 distinct CDR3 sequences; less than 50% are singletons and the top ten take about 60%. Which antigens these TCRs recognize remains unknown. Sequenced material: CD8+ T cells from cultured PBMCs, taken from culture after CMV antigen stimulation. The receptor set was obtained from a human donor in good health (CMV status not recorded). Some clones in this sample may be carry-over from other donors' samples. Both conserved end residues are part of each CDR3. A D gene is named only where the DNA matches it firmly. Where a row states a size, it is once, few, many or the class of an expanded clone; other rows omit it.

>-|-|TRBJ2-7|TRBV6-1
TGTGCCAGCAACAAGGGGTCAGGGAGAATCGAGCAGTACTTC
CASNKGSGRIEQYF
>TRBD2|once|TRBJ2-1|TRBV5-6
TGTGCCAGCAGCTTGGGGGGACTAGCGGTAACCTACAATGAGCAGTTCTTC
CASSLGGLAVTYNEQFF
>-|many|TRBJ1-1|TRBV10-1
TGCGCCAGCAGCGCCGGACCGTTGAACACTGAAGCTTTCTTT
CASSAGPLNTEAFF
>TRBD1|few|TRBJ1-1|TRBV7-9
TGTGCCAGCAGCTCAAATCGGGACAGGTTGGACACTGAAGCTTTCTTT
CASSSNRDRLDTEAFF
>TRBD2|-|TRBJ2-7|TRBV12-3/TRBV12-4
TGTGCCAGCAGCCCTAGAGGGCTAGCGGGGTACTACGAGCAGTACTTC
CASSPRGLAGYYEQYF
>-|-|TRBJ2-2|TRBV27
TGTGCCAGCAGTCCCACCACCGGGGAGCTGTTTTTT
CASSPTTGELFF
>TRBD2|-|TRBJ2-2|TRBV6-6
TGTGCCAGCAGTCGCCCGGGAGCGGGAGGGGTCACCGGGGAGCTGTTTTTT
CASSRPGAGGVTGELFF
>-|-|TRBJ2-3|TRBV5-4
TGTGCCAGCAGCCCCGCGTCGGATACGCAGTATTTT
CASSPASDTQYF
>-|-|TRBJ2-6|TRBV2
TGTGCCAGCATCCAGGGGTGGGGGGCCAACGTCCTGACTTTC
CASIQGWGANVLTF
>-|once|TRBJ2-1|TRBV12-3/TRBV12-4
TGTGCCAGCAGTCGGGACGGAAACGATGAGCAGTTCTTC
CASSRDGNDEQFF
>-|-|TRBJ1-1|TRBV7-3
TGTGCCAGCAGCTTAAACGGGGGGAACACTGAAGCTTTCTTT
CASSLNGGNTEAFF
>TRBD2|-|TRBJ2-1|TRBV6-2/TRBV6-3
TGTGCCAGCGCCCTAGCGGGGGGGCTCCCATACAATGAGCAGTTCTTC
CASALAGGLPYNEQFF
>TRBD2|-|TRBJ2-1|TRBV9
TGTGCCAGCAGCGTCAGCCACCGGACTAGCGGGAGGAGTGATCAGTTCTTC
CASSVSHRTSGRSDQFF
>TRBD1|-|TRBJ2-2|TRBV7-6
TGTGCCAGCAGCCCGGGACAGGGAATAGTCGGGGAGCTGTTTTTT
CASSPGQGIVGELFF
>TRBD1|few|TRBJ2-7|TRBV3-1
TGTGCCAGCAGCCAAGGGACAGGACACTACGAGCAGTACTTC
CASSQGTGHYEQYF
>TRBD1|-|TRBJ2-1|TRBV7-3
TGTGCCAGCAGCCCTGGGACAGACAATGAGCAGTTCTTC
CASSPGTDNEQFF
>-|few|TRBJ2-7|TRBV7-9
TGTGCCAGCAGCTCCCCGGGATCCCAGGCCTACGAGCAGTACTTC
CASSSPGSQAYEQYF
>TRBD2|-|TRBJ2-3|TRBV7-6
TGTGCCAGCAGCGGAGTAGCGGGAGGCACAGATACGCAGTATTTT
CASSGVAGGTDTQYF
>TRBD2|-|TRBJ2-1|TRBV30
TGTGCCTGGAGTGTTCTAGCGGGAGTGAATGAGCAGTTCTTC
CAWSVLAGVNEQFF
>TRBD2|-|TRBJ2-3|TRBV5-1
TGCGCCAGCAGCGTGACTAGCGGGAGTGTAGATACGCAGTATTTT
CASSVTSGSVDTQYF
>-|-|TRBJ1-6|TRBV7-8
TGTGCCAGCAGCTTAACGGTCGGGACGGCGGGCTATAATTCACCCCTCCACTTT
CASSLTVGTAGYNSPLHF
>-|-|TRBJ2-1|TRBV27
TGTGCCAGCACCACCGGGTCCCTCTACAATGAGCAGTTCTTC
CASTTGSLYNEQFF
>-|-|TRBJ2-1|TRBV12-3/TRBV12-4
TGTGCCAGCAGTTTAATAGGCCTCTACAATGAGCAGTTCTTC
CASSLIGLYNEQFF
>-|many|TRBJ1-2|TRBV6-6
TGTGCCAGCAGTTACTCTGGCAGTAACTATGGCTACACCTTC
CASSYSGSNYGYTF
>-|few|TRBJ2-1|TRBV4-2
TGTGCCAGCAGCCAAATGAACGGACCCTACAATGAGCAGTTCTTC
CASSQMNGPYNEQFF
>TRBD2|-|TRBJ2-3|TRBV5-4
TGTGCCAGCAGCTCACCCGGGACTAGCGCTTCAGATACGCAGTATTTT
CASSSPGTSASDTQYF
>TRBD2|few|TRBJ2-1|TRBV12-3/TRBV12-4
TGTGCCAGCAGTTTAGCGATAATTCTAGCGGGATCGTTCAATGAGCAGTTCTTC
CASSLAIILAGSFNEQFF
>TRBD1|-|TRBJ2-2|TRBV28
TGTGCCAGCAGTCCCTTCGGCAGGGGGATCCCCGGGGAGCTGTTTTTT
CASSPFGRGIPGELFF
>-|-|TRBJ1-2|TRBV11-1
TGTGCCAGCAGCTCCGAACAGGGAATGGGCTACACCTTC
CASSSEQGMGYTF
>-|few|TRBJ2-3|TRBV7-2
TGTGCCAGCAGCCTTCATAAGTCATCGCAGTATTTT
CASSLHKSSQYF
>TRBD2|-|TRBJ2-5|TRBV6-6
TGTGCCAGCAGTTACTTAGCGGGGCGCAGGCAAGAGACCCAGTACTTC
CASSYLAGRRQETQYF
>-|-|TRBJ2-1|TRBV4-2
TGTGCCAGCAGCCAAGATCGACGAGGGACCGACAATGAGCAGTTCTTC
CASSQDRRGTDNEQFF
>-|few|TRBJ2-3|TRBV14
TGTGCCAGCAGCCAAGATCGAACAGATACGCAGTATTTT
CASSQDRTDTQYF
>TRBD2|many|TRBJ2-7|TRBV5-6
TGTGCCAGCAGCTTGATGAACGGACTAGCGGGATACGAGCAGTACTTC
CASSLMNGLAGYEQYF
>TRBD2|-|TRBJ2-3|TRBV7-3
TGTGCCAGCAAGGCTAGCGGGGGGTCGGCAGATACGCAGTATTTT
CASKASGGSADTQYF
>-|-|TRBJ2-7|TRBV27
TGTGCCAGCAGTTTTGGGCAGCGCGCCTACGAGCAGTACTTC
CASSFGQRAYEQYF
>-|-|TRBJ2-7|TRBV27
TGTGCCAGCAGTTTCCAGGGGAACGAGCAGTACTTC
CASSFQGNEQYF
>-|-|TRBJ2-4|TRBV12-3/TRBV12-4
TGTGCCAGCAGTTTCCGACCGAGGGTATTAAAAAACATTCAGTACTTC
CASSFRPRVLKNIQYF
>TRBD1|few|TRBJ2-7|TRBV7-9
TGTGCCAGCTGTTGTCCACCACATCCGGGACAGGGGGCCTACGAGCAGTACTTC
CASCCPPHPGQGAYEQYF
>-|-|TRBJ1-6|TRBV20-1
TGCAGTGCTAGAGATCGGTTGAGCTCCTATAATTCACCCCTCCACTTT
CSARDRLSSYNSPLHF
>-|-|TRBJ1-1|TRBV5-1
TGCGCCAGCAGCTTGGTGTACGGGAATGGAGCTTTCTTT
CASSLVYGNGAFF
>-|-|TRBJ1-2|TRBV12-3/TRBV12-4
TGTGCCAGCAGTTCATTTCCCCGGGACCCGGAGGACTATGGCTACACCTTC
CASSSFPRDPEDYGYTF
>-|few|TRBJ2-7|TRBV20-1
TGCAGTGCTGATTGGGGCTACGAGCAGTACTTC
CSADWGYEQYF
>-|-|TRBJ2-1|TRBV14
TGTGCCAGCAGCCAAGCCAGGGGTTACAATGAGCAGTTCTTC
CASSQARGYNEQFF
>-|-|TRBJ2-1|TRBV4-1
TGCGCCAGCAGCCAAGTTGGTCAGGGGTCGTCGGACAATGAGCAGTTCTTC
CASSQVGQGSSDNEQFF
>-|many|TRBJ1-1|TRBV7-8
TGTGCCAGCAGCTTAGGATTAGAGGGGGTGAACACTGAAGCTTTCTTT
CASSLGLEGVNTEAFF
>-|many|TRBJ2-5|TRBV6-1
TGTGCCAGCAGCGGAAATACCGGGGGAGAGACCCAGTACTTC
CASSGNTGGETQYF
>TRBD1|-|TRBJ2-2|TRBV2
TGTGCCAGCATCCCGGACAGGGACACCGGGGAGCTGTTTTTT
CASIPDRDTGELFF
>TRBD2|-|TRBJ2-7|TRBV7-6
TGTGCCAGCAGTCGCGGACTAGCGGGTCCCTACGAGCAGTACTTC
CASSRGLAGPYEQYF
>-|-|TRBJ1-5|TRBV27
TGTGCCAGCAGTTTATCCCGGGGTATATATCAGCCCCAGCATTTT
CASSLSRGIYQPQHF
>-|once|TRBJ1-1|TRBV20-1
TGCAGTGCTAGAGATCGACAGAACACTGAAGCTTTCTTT
CSARDRQNTEAFF
>-|few|TRBJ2-1|TRBV27
TGTGCCAGCAGTTTAAGCAGGAACTACAATGAGCAGTTCTTC
CASSLSRNYNEQFF
>-|-|TRBJ2-1|TRBV7-6
TGTGCCAGCAGGGTCGGGACACACAATGAGCAGTTCTTC
CASRVGTHNEQFF
>-|many|TRBJ2-7|TRBV4-1
TGCGCCAGCAGCCATTACCAGACAGGCTACGAGCAGTACTTC
CASSHYQTGYEQYF